This T cell receptor (beta chain) stems from a study of cytomegalovirus exposure and HLA in healthy donors. Sequencing used immunoSEQ multiplex PCR; TCRdb keeps in-frame clones, though not all of them. The table has fewer than 95,000 clones, around 82% seen once. For this clone: Its antigen is still unknown.

The study, taken as a whole, reports: Investigators reported 150 to 200 TCR beta chains as tied to cytomegalovirus.

The sequenced sample was PBMCs. The TCR was taken from a woman aged 18-35 years in good health and CMV-seropositive.

The CDR3: CATSTRTSGSTDTQYF. CDR3 coding DNA: TGTGCCACCAGCACCAGGACTAGCGGCAGCACAGATACGCAGTATTTT. J is TRBJ2-3 and V is TRBV15, with 10 bases lining up with TRBD2. The CDR3 runs to 16 residues. With 4 bases clipped from V and 0 bases from J, the junction kept 4 bases outside the gene matches. The germline V gene encodes CDR1 LNHNV and CDR2 YYDKDF (reference sequence).